A selection of T cell receptor beta chains follows, all from one sample in a study of T-cell reconstitution after alpha-beta-depleted transplantation in children. From the PCR reads, TCRdb called clonotypes with MiXCR, one entry per CDR3 protein. The sample has under 450,000 distinct CDR3 sequences, around 15% seen once; the top ten hold around 30%. The sample here was PBMCs, mostly from graft donor cells, taken 360 days after TCRalphabeta/CD19-depleted stem cell transplant. Receptors originate from a boy younger than two who had a stem cell transplant for Wiskott-Aldrich syndrome, so the T cells may come from the graft donor. Each CDR3 is given with its conserved first and last residue. The order of the fields is clone size, D gene, J gene, V gene, CDR3 protein, CDR3 DNA. The D gene is left open where the match is weak. Size is omitted from some rows. Given values are once, few, many or a class for expanded clones.

>.|.|TRBJ2-7|TRBV6-1
CASRRTPSPYGYEQYF
TGTGCCAGCAGGCGGACTCCCTCCCCCTATGGCTACGAGCAGTACTTC
>.|.|TRBJ2-3|TRBV7-2
CASSLYTTTDTQYF
TGTGCCAGCAGCTTATATACAACCACAGATACGCAGTATTTT
>.|.|TRBJ2-7|TRBV12-3/TRBV12-4
CASRSGLNSYEQYF
TGTGCCAGCAGGTCTGGACTGAACTCCTACGAGCAGTACTTC
>.|TRBD2|TRBJ2-5|TRBV5-6
CASSPTSGQETQYF
TGTGCCAGCAGCCCTACTAGCGGTCAAGAGACCCAGTACTTC
>few|TRBD1|TRBJ2-1|TRBV7-8
CASSPPTGENEQFF
TGTGCCAGCAGCCCACCTACAGGGGAAAATGAGCAGTTCTTC
>.|TRBD2|TRBJ2-7|TRBV18
CASSIGTSDEQYF
TGTGCCAGCTCAATCGGGACTAGCGACGAGCAGTACTTC
>many|.|TRBJ1-1|TRBV20-1
CSARDRRGNTEAFF
TGCAGTGCTAGAGATCGTCGGGGGAACACTGAAGCTTTCTTT
>.|TRBD1|TRBJ2-5|TRBV5-1
CASSSGTGGQETQYF
TGCGCCAGCAGTTCCGGGACAGGGGGACAAGAGACCCAGTACTTC
>few|TRBD2|TRBJ2-5|TRBV6-1
CAVGAGGPPETQYF
TGTGCCGTAGGAGCGGGAGGGCCTCCAGAGACCCAGTACTTC
>.|TRBD1|TRBJ2-1|TRBV5-1
CASSLLGRTGMINEQFF
TGCGCCAGCAGCTTGTTAGGGAGGACAGGGATGATCAATGAGCAGTTCTTC
>.|TRBD1|TRBJ2-3|TRBV7-9
CASLGTDTDTQYF
TGTGCCAGCCTCGGGACAGACACAGATACGCAGTATTTT
>.|.|TRBJ2-5|TRBV10-3
CAISEPGAKQETQYF
TGTGCCATCAGTGAACCAGGGGCAAAGCAAGAGACCCAGTACTTC
>.|.|TRBJ2-4|TRBV24-1
CATSDGAIQYF
TGTGCCACCAGTGACGGTGCCATTCAGTACTTC
>.|.|TRBJ2-3|TRBV4-3
CASSQGTLGDTQYF
TGCGCCAGCAGCCAAGGGACACTAGGAGATACGCAGTATTTT
>few|TRBD2|TRBJ2-2|TRBV12-3/TRBV12-4
CASSLDSRIVWPRELQAGELFF
TGTGCCAGCAGTTTAGATAGTAGGATTGTATGGCCGCGGGAGCTTCAGGCAGGGGAGCTGTTTTTT
>few|TRBD2|TRBJ2-1|TRBV29-1
CSVPPGLAGASSYNEQFF
TGCAGCGTTCCTCCGGGACTAGCGGGAGCAAGCTCCTACAATGAGCAGTTCTTC
>few|TRBD1|TRBJ2-2|TRBV11-2
CASTRTGVYGELFF
TGTGCCAGCACCAGGACAGGGGTTTACGGGGAGCTGTTTTTT
>few|TRBD2|TRBJ2-3|TRBV12-3/TRBV12-4
CASSTSGDTDTQYF
TGTGCCAGCAGTACTAGCGGGGATACAGATACGCAGTATTTT
>.|.|TRBJ2-1|TRBV5-6
CASSLGRRASSNEQFF
TGTGCCAGCAGCTTGGGGAGGCGGGCCTCATCCAATGAGCAGTTCTTC
>few|TRBD2|TRBJ2-4|TRBV2
CASSVRGGNIQYF
TGTGCCAGCAGTGTAAGGGGAGGGAACATTCAGTACTTC
>.|TRBD2|TRBJ2-1|TRBV7-9
CASSFGLAGGPRERFF
TGTGCCAGCAGCTTTGGACTAGCGGGAGGGCCAAGGGAGCGGTTCTTC
>few|.|TRBJ1-4|TRBV12-3/TRBV12-4
CASSPRTGTNEKLFF
TGTGCCAGCAGTCCCCGAACAGGGACTAATGAAAAACTGTTTTTT
>.|.|TRBJ2-4|TRBV29-1
CSGKGTKNIQYF
TGCAGCGGAAAGGGGACCAAAAACATTCAGTACTTC
>.|TRBD2|TRBJ2-3|TRBV19
CASSMMGLAGRTDTQYF
TGTGCCAGTAGTATGATGGGACTAGCGGGGCGCACAGATACGCAGTATTTT
>.|TRBD2|TRBJ2-1|TRBV20-1
CSASLAGDYSVYNEQFF
TGCAGTGCTAGTCTAGCGGGAGATTATTCCGTTTACAATGAGCAGTTCTTC
>.|.|TRBJ2-3|TRBV5-5
CASSKYTGFSSTDTQYF
TGTGCCAGCAGCAAATATACAGGGTTCTCTAGCACAGATACGCAGTATTTT
>.|TRBD2|TRBJ2-1|TRBV14
CASSPNPLYVAGGPYNEQFF
TGTGCCAGCAGCCCGAATCCCTTATACGTAGCGGGAGGGCCATACAATGAGCAGTTCTTC
>.|TRBD1|TRBJ2-7|TRBV27
CASSNPRGYEQYF
TGTGCCAGCAGTAACCCCAGGGGGTACGAGCAGTACTTC
>.|TRBD1|TRBJ2-3|TRBV19
CASSITGVRTDTQYF
TGTGCCAGTAGTATTACAGGGGTAAGGACAGATACGCAGTATTTT
>few|TRBD2|TRBJ2-3|TRBV6-5
CASSYSAGGPKDTQYF
TGTGCCAGCAGTTACTCGGCGGGAGGGCCGAAAGATACGCAGTATTTT
>.|TRBD1|TRBJ2-3|TRBV19
CASRDRGTDTQYF
TGTGCCAGTAGAGACAGGGGGACAGATACGCAGTATTTT
>.|.|TRBJ2-1|TRBV20-1
CSAKRSLPVLNEQFF
TGCAGTGCTAAAAGAAGCCTACCGGTCCTCAATGAGCAGTTCTTC
>.|.|TRBJ1-4|TRBV28
CASTGFWEKLFF
TGTGCCAGCACCGGGTTTTGGGAAAAACTGTTTTTT
>few|.|TRBJ1-2|TRBV7-2
CASSSRGANYGYTF
TGTGCCAGCAGCTCGAGGGGGGCGAACTATGGCTACACCTTC
>many|TRBD2|TRBJ2-1|TRBV7-2
CASSLSSGRVKYNEQFF
TGTGCCAGCAGCTTATCCTCCGGGAGGGTTAAGTACAATGAGCAGTTCTTC
>many|TRBD1|TRBJ1-2|TRBV12-3/TRBV12-4
CASSSGQVYGYTF
TGTGCCAGCAGTTCGGGACAGGTGTATGGCTACACCTTC
>.|.|TRBJ2-1|TRBV10-2
CASTLGVNEQFF
TGCGCCAGCACCCTAGGGGTCAATGAGCAGTTCTTC
>few|.|TRBJ1-2|TRBV3-1
CASSHTRGSNYGYTF
TGTGCCAGCAGCCACACAAGGGGGTCTAACTATGGCTACACCTTC
>.|.|TRBJ2-6|TRBV5-1
CASSLQGPYSGANVLTF
TGCGCCAGCAGCTTGCAGGGACCGTACTCTGGGGCCAACGTCCTGACTTTC
>many|.|TRBJ2-3|TRBV7-9
CASSSQVRLGTQYF
TGTGCCAGCAGCTCACAGGTCCGGCTGGGTACGCAGTATTTT
>.|.|TRBJ1-4|TRBV6-6
CASSYHTGIELFF
TGTGCCAGCAGTTATCATACAGGGATAGAACTGTTTTTT
>.|.|TRBJ2-7|TRBV10-2
CASNTGGVYEQYF
TGCGCCAGCAACACAGGGGGGGTCTACGAGCAGTACTTC
>.|TRBD2|TRBJ2-3|TRBV20-1
CSARGQAGGRDTQYF
TGCAGTGCTAGAGGTCAAGCGGGAGGGCGAGATACGCAGTATTTT
>once|TRBD1|TRBJ2-7|TRBV28
CASSLGPGGREQYF
TGTGCCAGCAGTTTAGGGCCAGGGGGAAGGGAGCAGTACTTC
>many|.|TRBJ1-1|TRBV6-2/TRBV6-3
CASSFIPVEWLNTEAFF
TGTGCCAGCAGCTTCATTCCAGTGGAATGGTTGAACACTGAAGCTTTCTTT
>few|.|TRBJ1-2|TRBV12-3/TRBV12-4
CASSFRQDGYGYTF
TGTGCCAGCAGTTTCCGACAGGATGGCTATGGCTACACCTTC